The 29 T cell receptor beta chains below come from one sample, sequenced in a study of spatial heterogeneity in lung cancer. TCRdb re-analysed the 5' RACE reads in MiXCR, keeping a single row per CDR3 protein. Altogether approximately 20,000 distinct CDR3 sequences are present, about 9.1% being singletons, with the ten largest covering 36%. Time point of the sample: blood at routine non-recurrence follow-up after resection. Sequencing was performed on PBMCs, taken at follow-up. The receptor set was obtained from a female donor with early-stage non-small cell lung cancer.

In its sample, this clonotype was seen many times. The chain carries TRBV3-1 and TRBJ2-7; D is perhaps TRBD1 (6 bases). CDR1 is LGHDT, CDR2 YNNKEL, per germline (reference sequence). The CDR3 totals 14 residues. Trimming stripped 0 bases from V and 2 bases from J, with 8 bases between. The CDR3, as DNA: TGTGCCAGCAGCCAAGAGGGGGCCACCTACGAGCAGTACTTC. Amino acids: CASSQEGATYEQYF.

This clonotype came up a few times. V gene TRBV5-1 combines with J gene TRBJ1-2, with D uncertain. With 4 bases removed from V and 6 bases from J, the gap between germline ends came to 16 bases. The CDR3 spans 14 residues. From germline, CDR1 is SGHRS and CDR2 YFSETQ. CDR3 DNA sequence: TGCGCCAGCAGCCCCCTCGGAGGGCTGGATGGCTACACCTTC. Residues: CASSPLGGLDGYTF.

Of note for this clonotype: This may arise from a read error, as a much more abundant clone is one base away. The chain couples TRBV18 to TRBJ2-7, with a weak D call TRBD2 (6 bases). This CDR3 is 15 amino acids long. Germline loops: CDR1 KGHSH, CDR2 LQKENI. Between the trimmed V and J ends, which lost 1 base and 8 bases, there was a span of 18 bases. CDR3 sequence: CASSPRGTVEGKQYF. CDR3 sequence (DNA): TGTGCCAGCTCACCACGCGGGACGGTGGAAGGGAAGCAGTACTTC.

This clonotype was counted a few times. V usage is TRBV7-9 and J usage is TRBJ1-1; D call uncertain. Germline V gives CDR1 SEHNR, CDR2 FQNEAQ (reference sequence). The V end was cut by 7 bases, the J end by 0 bases, with 9 bases between. The CDR3 totals 13 residues. CDR3 loop: CASNKVMNTEAFF. CDR3 in DNA: TGTGCCAGCAATAAGGTCATGAACACTGAAGCTTTCTTT.

This clonotype was seen ten or more times. The rearrangement links TRBV6-5 to TRBJ2-1; the match to TRBD2 covers 7 bases. Germline trimming cut 2 bases from V and 1 base from J; bases unmatched to any gene: 8. There are 17 residues in the CDR3. CDR1 and CDR2 (germline): MNHEY, SVGAGI. As DNA, the CDR3 is TGTGCCAGCAGTTACGGCGTGCGCGGGAGTTCCTACAATGAGCAGTTCTTC. Encoded protein: CASSYGVRGSSYNEQFF.

A few counts support this clonotype. The chain employs TRBV3-1 and TRBJ2-5; 7 nucleotides align to TRBD2. The length of the CDR3 is 13 residues. J gave up 5 bases and V 4 bases, and 4 bases lay outside the gene matches. Germline V CDR1 and CDR2: LGHDT, YNNKEL (reference sequence). The CDR3, as DNA: TGTGCCAGCAGCCGGACTAGGGATGAGACCCAGTACTTC. This translates into CASSRTRDETQYF.

This clonotype was counted many times. The rearrangement links TRBV7-6 to TRBJ2-3, with D tentatively TRBD2 (5 bases). Trimming took 0 bases from V and 4 from J, leaving 23 bases between them. Germline CDR1 and CDR2: SGHVS and FNYEAQ. CDR3 length equals 19 residues. CDR3 residues: CASSLAQEGAFLIADTQYF. CDR3 DNA sequence: TGTGCCAGCAGCTTAGCGCAAGAGGGAGCCTTTTTAATTGCAGATACGCAGTATTTT.

At least ten counts were recorded for this clonotype. The chain joins TRBV29-1 to TRBJ1-4; 8 nucleotides align to TRBD1. Germline CDR1 and CDR2: SQVTM and ANQGSEA. The CDR3 spans 14 residues. V lost 5 bases to trimming and J lost 7 bases; unmatched junction nucleotides: 9. The CDR3 DNA follows: TGCAGCGTTTCTAGACAGGGGAGTTTTGAAAAACTGTTTTTT. It translates to CSVSRQGSFEKLFF.

This clonotype has a count of ten or more. The chain uses TRBV20-1 and TRBJ2-1; D is possibly TRBD1 (7 bases). V was shortened by 6 bases and J by 5 bases, with 20 bases between the two germline ends. The germline V gene has CDR1 DFQATT and CDR2 SNEGSKA (reference sequence). The CDR3 runs 15 residues. The CDR3 sequence: CSASDGGGSDNEQFF. CDR3 in DNA: TGCAGTGCCTCGGATGGAGGGGGCTCGGACAATGAGCAGTTCTTC.

This clonotype has at least ten counts. The chain uses TRBV10-3 and TRBJ2-1, with 10 bases identical to TRBD2. The CDR3 has 16 amino acids. Losses at the gene ends were 3 bases for V and 8 bases for J; bases not matched to a gene: 10. CDR1 ENHRY and CDR2 SYGVKD come from the germline V gene. CDR3 protein: CAISDPPLAGWDEQFF. Written as DNA, the CDR3 is TGTGCCATCAGTGACCCGCCACTAGCGGGGTGGGATGAGCAGTTCTTC.

This clonotype appeared a few times. The chain links TRBV11-3 to TRBJ1-2; TRBD1 agrees at 8 bases. The length of the CDR3 is 13 residues. After removal of 6 bases from V and 8 bases from J, the junction contained 8 bases not matched to a gene. Germline V lookup: CDR1 SGHNT, CDR2 YENEEA. CDR3 coding DNA: TGTGCCAGCAGTAAATCTCAGGGGGCCGGCTACACCTTC. This translates into CASSKSQGAGYTF.

This clonotype has at least ten counts. The chain carries TRBV11-2 and TRBJ2-5, with D unclear. Germline CDR1 and CDR2: SGHAT and FQNNGV. The CDR3 covers 13 residues. V was cut by 5 bases and J by 5 bases, with 12 bases left in between. CDR3 coding DNA: TGTGCCAGCAGCCCTGACGTCCGGGAGACCCAGTACTTC. Protein sequence: CASSPDVRETQYF.

V is TRBV27 and J is TRBJ2-2, with no clear D. CDR1 is MNHEY, CDR2 SMNVEV, per germline (reference sequence). V was trimmed by 5 bases and J by 6 bases, leaving 7 bases between them. CDR3 size: 12 residues. The CDR3 region has the DNA TGTGCCAGCAGTGGGTTGGCCGGGGAGCTGTTTTTT. The encoded protein is CASSGLAGELFF.

This clonotype was seen many times. V and J are TRBV18 and TRBJ1-1; no definite D call. This CDR3 has 13 residues. Germline CDR1 reads KGHSH; CDR2 reads LQKENI. V lost 1 base and J lost 0, with 3 bases in between. The CDR3 region is CASSPQMNTEAFF. In nucleotides, the CDR3 is TGTGCCAGCTCACCACAGATGAACACTGAAGCTTTCTTT. The whole variable domain, remainder taken from reference TRBV18 and TRBJ1-1, is NAGVMQNPRHLVRRRGQEARLRCSPMKGHSHVYWYRQLPEEGLKFMVYLQKENIIDESGMPKERFSAEFPKEGPSILRIQQVVRGDSAAYFCASSPQMNTEAFFGQGTRLTVV.

This clonotype has at least ten counts. This chain's CDR3 is CASIAAGPILRGTQYF. Written as DNA, the CDR3 is TGTGCCAGCATCGCAGCCGGCCCGATCCTAAGGGGGACGCAGTATTTT. The chain couples TRBV6-5 to TRBJ2-3, with D maybe TRBD1 (6 bases). The CDR3 is 16 amino acids. Germline values: CDR1 MNHEY, CDR2 SVGAGI. V lost 7 bases to trimming and J lost 9 bases, with 26 bases between them.

This clonotype was picked up many times. The chain recombines TRBV19 with TRBJ1-5; 8 nucleotides align to TRBD1. Germline values: CDR1 LNHDA, CDR2 SQIVND (reference sequence). CDR3 length equals 15 residues. V lost 3 bases, J lost 5 bases, and 6 bases stayed unmatched. CDR3 bases: TGTGCCAGTAGTATGGACAGGGAGTGGGATCAGCCCCAGCATTTT. It yields the protein CASSMDREWDQPQHF.

The V gene is TRBV2, the J gene TRBJ2-7; 7 bases map to TRBD1. The CDR3 contains 14 residues. V lost 2 bases to trimming and J lost 3 bases; unmatched junction nucleotides: 4. Germline CDR1 SNHLY, CDR2 FYNNEI. As DNA, the CDR3 is TGTGCCAGCAGTGAACAGGGGGAAGGCTACGAGCAGTACTTC. This gives the protein CASSEQGEGYEQYF.

The chain is built from TRBV6-6 and TRBJ2-1; D call uncertain. The CDR3 is made up of 12 amino acids. Trimming left V 4 bases short and J 2 bases short, with 3 bases between. Germline V gene lookup returns CDR1 MNHNY and CDR2 SVGAGI (reference sequence). As DNA, the CDR3 is TGTGCCAGCAGTTCCCCCTACAATGAGCAGTTCTTC. It is translated as CASSSPYNEQFF.

This clonotype was picked up many times. The V and J genes are TRBV5-4 and TRBJ1-2; D is uncertain. The V gene's germline CDR1 is SGHNT and CDR2 YYREEE (reference sequence). The ends were cut back, 4 bases at V and 4 bases at J, with 8 bases in the middle. The CDR3 length is 12 residues. CDR3 coding DNA: TGTGCCAGCAGCCTAGACACCTATGGCTACACCTTC. Translation gives CASSLDTYGYTF. Drawing the rest from reference TRBV5-4 and TRBJ1-2, the complete variable domain is ETGVTQSPTHLIKTRGQQVTLRCSSQSGHNTVSWYQQALGQGPQFIFQYYREEENGRGNFPPRFSGLQFPNYSSELNVNALELDDSALYLCASSLDTYGYTFGSGTRLTVV.

This clonotype was found a few times. The chain joins TRBV6-1 to TRBJ2-7, with TRBD2 matching 7 bases. Germline V CDR1 and CDR2: MNHNS, SASEGT. The V gene end was trimmed by 5 bases and the J gene end by 5 bases; junction bases not matched to a gene: 6. The CDR3 is 13 residues long. The CDR3 nucleotides are TGTGCCAGCAGTCCGACTAGCAGCCACGAGCAGTACTTC. This codes for CASSPTSSHEQYF.

This clonotype was counted ten times or more. The V and J genes are TRBV20-1 and TRBJ2-3, with 7 positions matching TRBD1. Germline values: CDR1 DFQATT, CDR2 SNEGSKA (reference sequence). The length of the CDR3 is 12 residues. V lost 5 bases to trimming and J lost 11 bases; unmatched junction nucleotides: 10. CDR3 residues: CSAPPQGGKQYF. CDR3 nucleotide sequence: TGCAGTGCTCCTCCCCAAGGGGGCAAGCAGTATTTT.

This clonotype was counted many times. The chain carries TRBV15 and TRBJ2-5; D gene ambiguous. V was clipped by 1 base and J by 5 bases, with 8 bases between them. The CDR3 is made up of 13 amino acids. Germline CDR1 LNHNV, CDR2 YYDKDF (reference sequence). The CDR3 coding sequence is TGTGCCACCAGCAGAGCAGCGTCTGAGACCCAGTACTTC. Its protein product is CATSRAASETQYF.

As concerns this clonotype: A much bigger clone sits one base away, suggesting this may be a read error. This chain joins TRBV20-1 and TRBJ1-4; the D is unclear. CDR1 and CDR2 (germline): DFQATT, SNEGSKA (reference sequence). Trimming stripped 5 bases from V and 6 bases from J, with 19 bases between. The CDR3 has 15 amino acids. For the CDR3, the DNA is TGCAGTGCTGGAGCGAGAGGGATCAAGGATGAAAAACTGTTTTTT. Its protein is CSAGARGIKDEKLFF.

This clonotype was seen ten or more times. The V call is TRBV29-1, the J call TRBJ1-1; tentative D call: TRBD1 (5 bases). The germline CDR1 and CDR2 sequences are SQVTM and ANQGSEA. The CDR3 contains 11 residues. The V gene lost 7 bases and the J gene lost 1 base, with 7 bases spanning the gap. CDR3 sequence reads: CSADRNTEAFF. The CDR3 coding sequence is TGCAGCGCAGACAGGAACACTGAAGCTTTCTTT.

This clonotype was counted a few times. The chain recombines TRBV5-1 with TRBJ2-3, with D unresolved. The length of the CDR3 is 16 residues. The V gene lost 0 bases and the J gene lost 0 bases, with 11 bases spanning the gap. Germline loops: CDR1 SGHRS, CDR2 YFSETQ. As DNA, the CDR3 is TGCGCCAGCAGCTTGGCGCCAGGACGAAGCACAGATACGCAGTATTTT. It yields the protein CASSLAPGRSTDTQYF.

This clonotype was counted many times. The genes are TRBV12-3 or TRBV12-4 and TRBJ2-2; 7 bases match TRBD1. The V gene end was trimmed by 5 bases and the J gene end by 2 bases; junction bases not matched to a gene: 8. This CDR3 region has 16 residues. In DNA form, the CDR3 reads TGTGCCAGCAGTCTCTCAGGGGGACGAAACACCGGGGAGCTGTTTTTT. Protein product: CASSLSGGRNTGELFF.

For this clonotype: A much larger clone sits a single nucleotide away, making a read error possible. The J gene is TRBJ2-7, the V gene TRBV6-5, with 7 bases fitting TRBD2. CDR1 and CDR2 from the germline V gene are MNHEY and SVGAGI. This CDR3 region has 15 residues. The CDR3 nucleotides are TGTGTCAGCAGTTACGGTGATAGCGGGCCCTACGAGCAGTACTTC. Its protein is CVSSYGDSGPYEQYF.

The table lists this clonotype with many counts. The V gene is TRBV4-2, the J gene TRBJ2-7; no firm D call. The germline gives CDR1 LGHNA, CDR2 YNFKEQ. The CDR3 spans 15 residues. Trimming stripped 1 base from V and 2 bases from J, with 12 bases between. The CDR3 sequence is CASSQAADRPYEQYF. The CDR3, as DNA: TGTGCCAGCAGCCAAGCCGCGGACCGCCCCTACGAGCAGTACTTC.

This clonotype was seen a handful of times. This sequence joins TRBV20-1 and TRBJ2-2; 8 bases match TRBD1. The germline V gene encodes CDR1 DFQATT and CDR2 SNEGSKA (reference sequence). CDR3 length equals 13 residues. V shed 3 bases, J shed 5 bases, and the junction held 2 bases outside the gene matches. CDR3 nucleotide sequence: TGCAGTGCTAGGGACAGGGCTACCGGGGAGCTGTTTTTT. Encoded protein: CSARDRATGELFF.